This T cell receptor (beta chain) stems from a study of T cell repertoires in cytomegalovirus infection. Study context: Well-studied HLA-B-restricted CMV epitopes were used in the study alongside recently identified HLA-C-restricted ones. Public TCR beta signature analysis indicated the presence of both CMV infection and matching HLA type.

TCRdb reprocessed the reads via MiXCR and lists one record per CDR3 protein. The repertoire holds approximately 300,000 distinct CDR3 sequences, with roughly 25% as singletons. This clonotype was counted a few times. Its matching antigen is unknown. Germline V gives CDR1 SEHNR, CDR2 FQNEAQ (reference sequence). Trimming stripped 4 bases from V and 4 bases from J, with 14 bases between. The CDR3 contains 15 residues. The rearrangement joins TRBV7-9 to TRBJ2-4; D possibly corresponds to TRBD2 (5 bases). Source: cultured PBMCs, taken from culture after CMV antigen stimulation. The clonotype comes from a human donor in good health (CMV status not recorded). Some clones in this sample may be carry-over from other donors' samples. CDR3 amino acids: CASSSNNREKNIQYF. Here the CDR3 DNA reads TGTGCCAGCAGCTCAAACAACCGGGAAAAAAACATTCAGTACTTC.